This TCR beta chain stems from a study of T cells in Graves' hyperthyroidism and ophthalmopathy. This clonotype was seen at least ten times. RNA transcripts gave rise to amplified TCR beta CDR3 regions. First-round RT-PCR targeting the TCR CDR3 was performed with the HTBI primer set. TCRdb analysed the multiplex PCR reads with MiXCR anew, one entry per CDR3 protein. This table has 270,000 or so distinct CDR3 sequences, less than 30% appearing once. V gave up 5 bases and J gave up 4 bases, with 6 bases separating them. The CDR3 contains 12 residues. Germline V CDR1 and CDR2: SNHLY, FYNNEI. The chain joins TRBV2 to TRBJ2-1; D is ambiguous. The TCR was taken from a man in his forties with Graves' hyperthyroidism that later progressed to Graves' ophthalmopathy. The specimen was blood. CDR3 DNA sequence: TGTGCCAGCAGTTCACAGTACAATGAGCAGTTCTTC. It translates to CASSSQYNEQFF.